Presented here are 22 T cell receptor beta chains from one specimen sequenced in a study of Ad26.COV2.S vaccination and SARS-CoV-2 variants (dated by TCRdb to the early 2020s). Library creation used the immunoSEQ multiplex PCR assay. TCRdb provides this immuneACCESS table in a form limited to in-frame rearrangements. Some clones are lacking; in checked studies, under half of them reflect an unresolved V gene, and why the rest are absent is not known. The sample table shows about 680,000 clones, and roughly 90% are seen once. Approximately 1.5% of the sample goes to the ten largest clones. The sample's treatment or condition, from its label and the paper: 19 received Ad26.COV2.S at low or high dose, single or two shots; about 5 received placebo; per-sample allocation not given. Repertoires of vaccine and placebo recipients were sequenced from samples collected on day 63 after the first injection.

The sequenced sample was peripheral blood, obtained in a trial of Ad26.COV2.S vaccine versus placebo. These TCRs come from a person aged 18-65 years who received the Ad26.COV2.S COVID-19 vaccine or a placebo.

The CDR3 coding sequence is TGTGCCAGCAGTAGCCCGGGACAGGGATCCTACGAGCAGTACTTC. It is translated as CASSSPGQGSYEQYF. This chain uses TRBV27 with TRBJ2-7; 9 bases are shared with TRBD1. Germline V gene sequence: CDR1 MNHEY, CDR2 SMNVEV (reference sequence). The CDR3 has 15 residues. J was trimmed by 1 base and V by 5 bases; bases with no gene match: 6.

The chain recombines TRBV6-5 with TRBJ2-3; no clear D. Trimming pared 7 bases from V and 0 bases from J, leaving 14 bases between. Germline V CDR1 and CDR2: MNHEY, SVGAGI. This CDR3 contains 15 residues. This CDR3 reads CASTADGPSTDTQYF. CDR3 DNA sequence: TGTGCCAGCACCGCGGACGGCCCTAGCACAGATACGCAGTATTTT.

The chain couples TRBV18 to TRBJ2-2, with D unresolved. CDR3 size: 14 residues. V was trimmed by 6 bases and J by 7 bases, leaving 15 bases between them. The germline CDR1 and CDR2 sequences are KGHSH and LQKENI. In DNA form, the CDR3 reads TGTGCCAGCTCGCCCTCACCGCTGGGCGGGGAGCTGTTTTTT. Translated: CASSPSPLGGELFF.

The chain has TRBV19 and TRBJ2-2, with 13 bases fitting TRBD2. Germline values: CDR1 LNHDA, CDR2 SQIVND (reference sequence). This CDR3 is 17 amino acids long. J gave up 4 bases and V 4 bases, and 6 bases lay outside the gene matches. The CDR3 DNA is TGTGCCAGTAGTACTCGACTAGCGGGAGGCGCCACCGGGGAGCTGTTTTTT. Residues: CASSTRLAGGATGELFF.

The chain links TRBV18 to TRBJ1-2; TRBD1 matches 10 bases. The CDR3 totals 14 residues. V lost 3 bases, J lost 10 bases, and 8 bases stayed unmatched. Germline loops: CDR1 KGHSH, CDR2 LQKENI. This CDR3 is CASSPGQGTIDYTF. CDR3 DNA: TGTGCCAGCTCACCGGGACAGGGGACTATCGACTACACCTTC.

The chain recombines TRBV2 with TRBJ2-5; D is possibly TRBD2 (6 bases). Trimming cost V 7 bases and J 0 bases, with 12 bases left between them. Looked up from germline, CDR1 is SNHLY and CDR2 is FYNNEI. The CDR3 covers 14 residues. The CDR3 sequence: CASTGLNYQETQYF. In nucleotides, the CDR3 is TGTGCCAGCACCGGACTAAACTACCAAGAGACCCAGTACTTC.

CDR3 amino acids: CASSIGGAGPTNEKLFF. The CDR3 bases are TGTGCCAGTAGTATCGGGGGGGCAGGCCCAACTAATGAAAAACTGTTTTTT. V and J are TRBV19 and TRBJ1-4, with a tentative D call TRBD1 (6 bases). Germline CDR1 reads LNHDA; CDR2 reads SQIVND (reference sequence). Trimming took off 3 bases at V and 0 bases at J, with 14 bases between the two ends. The CDR3 has 17 residues.

V is TRBV7-6 and J is TRBJ1-1; 8 bases agree with TRBD1. V shed 4 bases, J shed 4 bases, and the junction held 14 bases outside the gene matches. This CDR3 comprises 17 residues. The germline V gene encodes CDR1 SGHVS and CDR2 FNYEAQ. This chain's CDR3 is CASSWAPGGPSATEAFF. CDR3 DNA sequence: TGTGCCAGCAGCTGGGCACCAGGGGGCCCCTCGGCCACTGAAGCTTTCTTT.

V is TRBV4-2 and J is TRBJ1-4; 8 bases fit TRBD1. V was clipped by 3 bases and J by 7 bases; unmatched bases: 4. Germline CDR1 LGHNA, CDR2 YNFKEQ. The CDR3 loop spans 14 amino acids. The CDR3 DNA reads TGTGCCAGCAGCCACGGACAGGGATTTGAAAAACTGTTTTTT. Protein: CASSHGQGFEKLFF.

This clone was detected once. V gene TRBV24-1 combines with J gene TRBJ2-3; perhaps TRBD1 as D (6 bases). V lost 4 bases, J lost 4 bases, and 14 bases lay in between. The CDR3 is made up of 15 amino acids. CDR1 and CDR2 from the germline V gene are KGHDR and SFDVKD. CDR3 in DNA: TGTGCCACCAGTGACACAGGGAGTGTTGCAGATACGCAGTATTTT. Protein sequence: CATSDTGSVADTQYF.

The chain employs TRBV7-2 and TRBJ1-3, with D possibly TRBD1 on 5 matching bases. Trimming pared 4 bases from V and 4 bases from J, leaving 8 bases between. The germline gives CDR1 SGHTA, CDR2 FQGNSA. The CDR3 spans 13 residues. The CDR3: CASSSGPGNTIYF. The CDR3 nucleotides are TGTGCCAGCAGCTCGGGACCCGGAAACACCATATATTTT.

The V gene is TRBV18, the J gene TRBJ2-3; perhaps D is TRBD1 or TRBD2 (5 bases each). The length of the CDR3 is 16 residues. Trimming removed 0 bases at V and 2 bases at J, with 12 bases between. Germline lookup yields CDR1 KGHSH and CDR2 LQKENI. CDR3 nucleotide sequence: TGTGCCAGCTCACCACCGGGTGGGGACCCCACAGATACGCAGTATTTT. It is translated as CASSPPGGDPTDTQYF.

The chain is built from TRBV30 and TRBJ1-2; D not resolved. Per the germline V gene, CDR1 is GTSNPN and CDR2 is SVGIG (reference sequence). V gave up 3 bases and J gave up 2 bases, with 4 bases separating them. There are 11 residues in the CDR3. CDR3 region: CAWSLNYGYTF. In nucleotides, the CDR3 is TGTGCCTGGAGCCTGAACTATGGCTACACCTTC.

The gene calls are TRBV19 and TRBJ2-3, with TRBD2 matching over 9 bases. Germline V CDR1 and CDR2: LNHDA, SQIVND (reference sequence). The ends lost 6 bases at V and 6 bases at J; junction bases unmatched: 7. CDR3 length equals 14 residues. In nucleotides, the CDR3 is TGTGCCAGTAGGCGAGCGGGAGGCCCGGATACGCAGTATTTT. Amino acid sequence: CASRRAGGPDTQYF.

The J gene is TRBJ2-1, the V gene TRBV15, with 9 positions matching TRBD2. The CDR3 has 16 amino acids. Germline CDR1 LNHNV, CDR2 YYDKDF (reference sequence). V shed 0 bases and J 4 bases; nucleotides not matched to a gene: 4. The CDR3 loop reads CATSREGGRAYNEQFF. CDR3 DNA sequence: TGTGCCACCAGCAGAGAGGGCGGGAGGGCGTACAATGAGCAGTTCTTC.

The chain has TRBV7-6 and TRBJ1-2; 8 nucleotides line up with TRBD1. V shed 4 bases and J 1 base; nucleotides not matched to a gene: 11. CDR3 length: 17 residues. CDR1 is SGHVS and CDR2 is FNYEAQ in the germline V gene. The CDR3 loop is CASSSGTGRFLNYGYTF. The CDR3 DNA is TGTGCCAGCAGCTCTGGGACAGGCCGCTTTCTTAACTATGGCTACACCTTC.

This chain uses TRBV29-1 with TRBJ1-2, with D hard to call. The CDR3 is 13 residues long. Germline lookup yields CDR1 SQVTM and CDR2 ANQGSEA. V lost 6 bases and J lost 4, with 15 bases in between. The DNA for the CDR3 is TGCAGCGTCGAGATACCGGGATCCTATGGCTACACCTTC. Its translation: CSVEIPGSYGYTF.

The chain recombines TRBV24-1 with TRBJ2-1; TRBD1 or TRBD2 may be the D gene (6 bases each). Trimming removed 3 bases at V and 7 bases at J, with 21 bases between. CDR1 is KGHDR, CDR2 SFDVKD, per germline. This CDR3 has 17 residues. The CDR3 is CATSDALDFEGGNEQFF. CDR3 sequence (DNA): TGTGCCACCAGTGATGCGCTCGACTTTGAGGGGGGAAATGAGCAGTTCTTC.

The chain couples TRBV29-1 to TRBJ1-5, with a weak D call TRBD1 (5 bases). Trimming shortened V by 3 bases and J by 6 bases, and 12 bases separated the two germline ends. CDR1 and CDR2 (germline): SQVTM, ANQGSEA. The length of the CDR3 is 13 residues. This chain's CDR3 is CSVEEGLGQPQHF. In DNA form, the CDR3 reads TGCAGCGTTGAGGAGGGGCTCGGTCAGCCCCAGCATTTT.

V and J are TRBV6-5 and TRBJ1-4; no definite D call. V was pared by 7 bases and J by 0 bases, with 12 bases between. Germline values: CDR1 MNHEY, CDR2 SVGAGI. CDR3 length equals 15 residues. This CDR3 reads CASIRTVATNEKLFF. For the CDR3, the DNA is TGTGCCAGCATTCGGACGGTTGCAACTAATGAAAAACTGTTTTTT.

V and J are TRBV29-1 and TRBJ1-1, with D possibly matching TRBD1 (5 bases). The ends were cut back, 4 bases at V and 1 base at J, with 19 bases in the middle. CDR3 length: 16 amino acids. Germline V gene lookup returns CDR1 SQVTM and CDR2 ANQGSEA. CDR3 sequence reads: CSVGRGRVKANTEAFF. In DNA form, the CDR3 reads TGCAGCGTTGGGAGGGGCAGGGTTAAGGCGAACACTGAAGCTTTCTTT.

The genes are TRBV4-3 and TRBJ2-1; 11 nucleotides agree with TRBD2. Trimming took 0 bases from V and 0 from J; bases not matched to a gene: 7. CDR3 length: 19 residues. Germline CDR1 reads LGHNA; CDR2 reads YSLEER. CDR3 region: CASSQELAGGVSSYNEQFF. CDR3 nucleotides: TGCGCCAGCAGCCAAGAGTTAGCGGGGGGGGTAAGCTCCTACAATGAGCAGTTCTTC.